This T cell receptor (beta chain) was captured by sequencing in a study of CD8+ T cells in alopecia areata. Investigators isolated RNA and reverse transcribed it into cDNA to act as the sequencing template. Data came from immunoSEQ multiplex PCR; TCRdb stores just in-frame clones and leaves some out. Among some 170,000 clones listed, about 60% were seen once. The length of the CDR3 is 13 residues. Trimming removed 5 bases at V and 4 bases at J, with 11 bases between. The germline V gene encodes CDR1 SGHTA and CDR2 FQGNSA. The sample here was CD4+ T cells sorted from blood, taken at week 0. The sequence was collected from a human donor with alopecia areata. The chain couples TRBV7-2 to TRBJ1-2; D unresolved. CDR3 in DNA: TGTGCCAGCAGCCCGAGACCGATCTATGGCTACACCTTC. Translated: CASSPRPIYGYTF. Complete variable domain (other parts from reference TRBV7-2 and TRBJ1-2): GAGVSQSPSNKVTEKGKDVELRCDPISGHTALYWYRQSLGQGLEFLIYFQGNSAPDKSGLPSDRFSAERTGGSVSTLTIQRTQQEDSAVYLCASSPRPIYGYTFGSGTRLTVV.